The sequence of this T cell receptor beta chain was determined in a study of metastatic and nonmetastatic thyroid tumors. The ends lost 3 bases at V and 5 bases at J; junction bases unmatched: 3. This CDR3 contains 14 residues. CDR1 and CDR2 (germline): SGHTA, FQGNSA. Prior to thyroid surgery, none of the patients had received any treatment. TCRdb redid the clone calls on the PCR reads using MiXCR. The sample includes roughly 16,000 clones, 25% to 30% seen only once; the top ten take 10% to 15%. The material sequenced was tumor tissue. This sequence joins TRBV7-2 and TRBJ2-5; 10 bases align to TRBD2. The sequence derives from a male donor with papillary thyroid cancer or a benign thyroid nodule (not recorded which). Some clones in this sample may be carry-over from other donors' samples. The CDR3 coding sequence is TGTGCCAGCAGCTTGCTAGCGGGAGTTGAGACCCAGTACTTC. Encoded protein: CASSLLAGVETQYF.